A single sample is the source of the 7 T cell receptor beta chains below, sequenced in a study of shared clonotypes between healthy human individuals. Generated by immunoSEQ multiplex PCR, the TCRdb table keeps only in-frame clones and is missing some. There are approximately 2.5 million clones in the sample; 90% to 95% occur only once, and about 0.39% lies in the top ten. Sequenced material: naive CD4+ T cells from PBMCs. Subset described: CD45RA+ positively selected. The origin of the receptors is a man aged 18 to 29 in good health. Some clones in this sample may be carry-over from other donors' samples.

V and J are TRBV12-5 and TRBJ1-1; D might be TRBD1 (6 bases). V was trimmed by 5 bases and J by 1 base, leaving 14 bases between them. This CDR3 spans 15 amino acids. Germline V CDR1 and CDR2: LGHNT, FRNRAP. The CDR3 DNA follows: TGTGCTAGTGGTACCGGACAGACGGAGAACACTGAAGCTTTCTTT. Its protein is CASGTGQTENTEAFF.

The V and J genes are TRBV10-2 and TRBJ2-7; D call uncertain. Trimming stripped 4 bases from V and 3 bases from J, with 7 bases between. Germline V lookup: CDR1 WSHSY, CDR2 SAAADI. This CDR3 has 12 amino acids. The CDR3 DNA reads as TGCGCCAGCAGTGTATCCCGCTACGAGCAGTACTTC. Translated, it gives CASSVSRYEQYF.

This clone was seen once. The chain joins TRBV7-9 to TRBJ2-2, with TRBD2 identical over 9 bases. There are 15 residues in the CDR3. Germline loops: CDR1 SEHNR, CDR2 FQNEAQ (reference sequence). J was trimmed by 3 bases and V by 5 bases; bases with no gene match: 4. The chain's CDR3 is CASSLTSGYTGELFF. The CDR3 coding sequence is TGTGCCAGCAGCCTAACTAGCGGGTACACCGGGGAGCTGTTTTTT.

This clone appeared a single time. This chain uses TRBV27 with TRBJ1-5, with D perhaps TRBD1 (5 bases). The CDR3 sequence is 14 residues long. The V end lost 6 bases, the J end lost 4 bases, and 13 bases lay between the germline ends. Germline V gives CDR1 MNHEY, CDR2 SMNVEV (reference sequence). CDR3 region: CASSMGGGNQPQHF. In nucleotides, the CDR3 is TGTGCCAGCAGCATGGGGGGGGGTAATCAGCCCCAGCATTTT.

The J gene is TRBJ1-1, the V gene TRBV9; TRBD1 might be the D (6 bases). The CDR3 is 15 amino acids. Germline loops: CDR1 SGDLS, CDR2 YYNGEE. V shed 0 bases and J shed 1 base, with 10 bases lying between them. CDR3 amino acids: CASSVGIQGNTEAFF. The CDR3 DNA follows: TGTGCCAGCAGCGTAGGGATACAGGGGAACACTGAAGCTTTCTTT.

This clone was recorded only once. The same CDR3 can be traced to other DNA sequences in this sample. The CDR3 DNA is TGTGCCAGCAGCTTAAACAGCTATGGCTACACCTTC. Translation: CASSLNSYGYTF. The V and J genes are TRBV5-6 and TRBJ1-2; no clear D gene. The germline V gene encodes CDR1 SGHDT and CDR2 YYEEEE. Trimming left V 2 bases short and J 4 bases short, with 6 bases between. The CDR3 totals 12 residues.

The V and J genes are TRBV7-2 and TRBJ1-3; 8 bases line up with TRBD1. This CDR3 has 16 residues. After removal of 5 bases from V and 3 bases from J, the junction contained 9 bases not matched to a gene. Germline CDR1 is SGHTA and CDR2 is FQGNSA. The CDR3: CASSNPTGVRGNTIYF. CDR3 sequence (DNA): TGTGCCAGCAGCAACCCGACAGGGGTTCGTGGAAACACCATATATTTT.